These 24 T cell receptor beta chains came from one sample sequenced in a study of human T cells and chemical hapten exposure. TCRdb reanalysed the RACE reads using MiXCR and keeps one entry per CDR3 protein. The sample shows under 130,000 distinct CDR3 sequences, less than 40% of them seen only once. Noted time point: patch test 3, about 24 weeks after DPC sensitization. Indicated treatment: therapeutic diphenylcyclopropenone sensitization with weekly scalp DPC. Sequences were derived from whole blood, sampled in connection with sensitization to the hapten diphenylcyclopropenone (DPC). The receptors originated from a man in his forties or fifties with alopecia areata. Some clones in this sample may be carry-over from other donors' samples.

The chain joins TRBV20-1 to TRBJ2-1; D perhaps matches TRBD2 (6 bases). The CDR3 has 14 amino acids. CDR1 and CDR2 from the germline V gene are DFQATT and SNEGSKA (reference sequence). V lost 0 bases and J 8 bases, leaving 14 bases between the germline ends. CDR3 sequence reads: CSARELALGDEQFF. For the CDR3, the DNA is TGCAGTGCTAGAGAACTAGCCCTCGGGGATGAGCAGTTCTTC.

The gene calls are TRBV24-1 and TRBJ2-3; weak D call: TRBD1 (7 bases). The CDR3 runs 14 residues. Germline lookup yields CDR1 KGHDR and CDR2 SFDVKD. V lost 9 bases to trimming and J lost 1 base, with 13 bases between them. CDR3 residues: CATGGGYGTDTQYF. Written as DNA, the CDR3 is TGTGCCACCGGAGGGGGCTACGGCACAGATACGCAGTATTTT.

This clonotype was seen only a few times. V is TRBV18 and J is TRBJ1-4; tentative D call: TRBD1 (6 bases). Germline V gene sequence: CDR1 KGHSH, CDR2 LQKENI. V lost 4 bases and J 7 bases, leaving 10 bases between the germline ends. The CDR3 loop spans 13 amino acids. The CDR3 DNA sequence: TGTGCCAGCTCACAACAGGGAATTGAAAAACTGTTTTTT. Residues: CASSQQGIEKLFF.

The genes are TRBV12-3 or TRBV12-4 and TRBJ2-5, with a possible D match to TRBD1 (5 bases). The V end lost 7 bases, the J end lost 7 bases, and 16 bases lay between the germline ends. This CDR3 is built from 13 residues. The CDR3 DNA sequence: TGTGCCAGCACCCCCTCGCCCCAGGGGACCCAGTACTTC. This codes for CASTPSPQGTQYF.

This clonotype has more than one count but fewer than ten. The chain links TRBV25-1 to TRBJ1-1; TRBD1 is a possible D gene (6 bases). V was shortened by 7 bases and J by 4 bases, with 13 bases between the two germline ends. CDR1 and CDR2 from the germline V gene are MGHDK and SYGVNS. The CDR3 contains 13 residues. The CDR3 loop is CASKRGGGTEAFF. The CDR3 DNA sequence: TGTGCCAGCAAGAGGGGGGGTGGCACTGAAGCTTTCTTT.

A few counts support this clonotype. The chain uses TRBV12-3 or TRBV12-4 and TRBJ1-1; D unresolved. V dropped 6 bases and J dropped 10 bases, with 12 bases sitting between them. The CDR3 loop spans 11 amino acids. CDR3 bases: TGTGCCAGCAGCGCGAGGGCGGCAGCTTTCTTT. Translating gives CASSARAAAFF.

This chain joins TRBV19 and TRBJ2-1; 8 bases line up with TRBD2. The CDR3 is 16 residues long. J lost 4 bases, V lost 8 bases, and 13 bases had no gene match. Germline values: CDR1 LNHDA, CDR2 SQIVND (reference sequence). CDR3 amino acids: CASRRASGQNYNEQFF. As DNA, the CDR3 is TGTGCCAGTCGACGGGCTAGCGGGCAAAATTACAATGAGCAGTTCTTC.

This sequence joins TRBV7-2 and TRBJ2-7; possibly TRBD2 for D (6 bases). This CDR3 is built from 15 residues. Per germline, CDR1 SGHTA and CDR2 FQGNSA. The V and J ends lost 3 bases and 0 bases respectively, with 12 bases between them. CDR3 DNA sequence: TGTGCCAGCAGCTTGTCGCGGGGTAGCTCCTACGAGCAGTACTTC. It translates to CASSLSRGSSYEQYF.

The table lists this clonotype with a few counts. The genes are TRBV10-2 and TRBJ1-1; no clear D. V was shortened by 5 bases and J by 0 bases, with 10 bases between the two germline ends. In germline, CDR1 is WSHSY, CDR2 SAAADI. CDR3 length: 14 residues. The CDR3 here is CASSLDVVNTEAFF. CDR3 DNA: TGCGCCAGCAGTCTCGACGTAGTGAACACTGAAGCTTTCTTT.

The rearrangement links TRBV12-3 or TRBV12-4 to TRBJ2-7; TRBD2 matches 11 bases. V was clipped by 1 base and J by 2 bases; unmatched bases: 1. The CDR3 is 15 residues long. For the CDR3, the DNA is TGTGCCAGCAGTTTAGTAGCGGGAGGGCCCTACGAGCAGTACTTC. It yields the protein CASSLVAGGPYEQYF.

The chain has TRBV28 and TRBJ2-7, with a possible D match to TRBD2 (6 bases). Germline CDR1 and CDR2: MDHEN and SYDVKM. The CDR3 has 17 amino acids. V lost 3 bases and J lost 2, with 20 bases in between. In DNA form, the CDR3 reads TGTGCCAGCAGTTTGAAACTTACCTTAGCGGAAACCTACGAGCAGTACTTC. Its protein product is CASSLKLTLAETYEQYF.

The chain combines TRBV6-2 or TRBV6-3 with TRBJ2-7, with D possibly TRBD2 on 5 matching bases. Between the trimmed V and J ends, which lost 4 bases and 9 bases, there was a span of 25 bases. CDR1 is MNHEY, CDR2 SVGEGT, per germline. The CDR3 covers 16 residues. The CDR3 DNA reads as TGTGCCAGCAGTTCCCAAAACCGGGCCAGCGGTCGGTGGCAGTACTTC. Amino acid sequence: CASSSQNRASGRWQYF.

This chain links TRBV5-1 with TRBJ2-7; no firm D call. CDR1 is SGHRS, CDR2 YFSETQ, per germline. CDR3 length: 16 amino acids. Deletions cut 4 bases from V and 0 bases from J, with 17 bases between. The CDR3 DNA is TGCGCCAGCAGCCGTAGCTCGCTTAGGAGCTCCTACGAGCAGTACTTC. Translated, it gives CASSRSSLRSSYEQYF. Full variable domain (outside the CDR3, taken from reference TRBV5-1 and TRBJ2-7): KAGVTQTPRYLIKTRGQQVTLSCSPISGHRSVSWYQQTPGQGLQFLFEYFSETQRNKGNFPGRFSGRQFSNSRSEMNVSTLELGDSALYLCASSRSSLRSSYEQYFGPGTRLTVT.

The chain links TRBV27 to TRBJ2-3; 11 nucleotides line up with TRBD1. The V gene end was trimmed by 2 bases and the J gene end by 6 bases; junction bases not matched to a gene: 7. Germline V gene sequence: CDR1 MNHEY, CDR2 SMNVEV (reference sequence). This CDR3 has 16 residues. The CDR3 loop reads CASSLGSGTGGDTQYF. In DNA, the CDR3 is TGTGCCAGCAGTTTAGGCTCCGGGACAGGGGGGGATACGCAGTATTTT.

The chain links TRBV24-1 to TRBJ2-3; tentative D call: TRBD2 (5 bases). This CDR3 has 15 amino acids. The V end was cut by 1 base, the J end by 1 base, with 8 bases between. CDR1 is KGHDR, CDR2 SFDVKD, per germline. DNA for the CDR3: TGTGCCACCAGTGATTTTCCCGGGGGCACAGATACGCAGTATTTT. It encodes CATSDFPGGTDTQYF.

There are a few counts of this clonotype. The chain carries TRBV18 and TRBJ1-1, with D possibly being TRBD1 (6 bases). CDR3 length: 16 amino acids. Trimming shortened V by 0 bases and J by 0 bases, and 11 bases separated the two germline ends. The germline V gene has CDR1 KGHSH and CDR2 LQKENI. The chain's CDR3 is CASSPPSGAMNTEAFF. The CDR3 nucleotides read TGTGCCAGCTCACCACCGTCGGGGGCCATGAACACTGAAGCTTTCTTT.

The DNA for the CDR3 is TGCAGTGCTAGAGATCCTTGGGACAACTATGGCTACACCTTC. It is translated as CSARDPWDNYGYTF. The genes are TRBV20-1 and TRBJ1-2, with D possibly TRBD1 on 5 matching bases. V was clipped by 0 bases and J by 2 bases, with 10 bases between them. The CDR3 loop spans 14 amino acids. Per germline, CDR1 DFQATT and CDR2 SNEGSKA (reference sequence).

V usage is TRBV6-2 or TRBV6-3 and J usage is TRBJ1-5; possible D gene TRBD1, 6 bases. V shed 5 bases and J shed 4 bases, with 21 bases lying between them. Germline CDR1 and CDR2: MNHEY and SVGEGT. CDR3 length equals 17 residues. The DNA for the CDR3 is TGTGCCAGCAGTCCCGGACAGCTAGCTAGAGGGAATCAGCCCCAGCATTTT. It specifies CASSPGQLARGNQPQHF.

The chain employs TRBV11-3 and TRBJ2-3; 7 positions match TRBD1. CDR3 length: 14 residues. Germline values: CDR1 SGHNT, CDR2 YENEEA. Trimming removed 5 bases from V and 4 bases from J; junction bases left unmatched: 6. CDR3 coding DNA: TGTGCCAGCAGCCCTGACAGGGTATCAGATACGCAGTATTTT. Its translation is CASSPDRVSDTQYF.

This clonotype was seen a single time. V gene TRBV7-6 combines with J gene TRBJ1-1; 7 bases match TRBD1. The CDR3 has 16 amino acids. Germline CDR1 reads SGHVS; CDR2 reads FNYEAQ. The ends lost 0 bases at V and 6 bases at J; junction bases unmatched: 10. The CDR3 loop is CASSLALRQGQAEAFF. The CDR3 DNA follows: TGTGCCAGCAGCTTAGCACTTCGACAGGGTCAAGCTGAAGCTTTCTTT.

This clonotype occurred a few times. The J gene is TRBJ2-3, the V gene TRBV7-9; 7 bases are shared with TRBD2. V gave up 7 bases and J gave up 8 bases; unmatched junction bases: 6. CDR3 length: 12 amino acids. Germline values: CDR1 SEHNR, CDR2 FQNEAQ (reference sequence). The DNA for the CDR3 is TGTGCCAGCACGGGCGGGAGCCGTACGCAGTATTTT. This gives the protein CASTGGSRTQYF.

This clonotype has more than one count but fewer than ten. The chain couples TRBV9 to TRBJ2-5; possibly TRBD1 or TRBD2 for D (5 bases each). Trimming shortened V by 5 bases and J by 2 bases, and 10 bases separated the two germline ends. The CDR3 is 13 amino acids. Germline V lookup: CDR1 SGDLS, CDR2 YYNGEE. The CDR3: CASSRDGQETQYF. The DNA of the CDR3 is TGTGCCAGCAGTCGGGACGGTCAAGAGACCCAGTACTTC.

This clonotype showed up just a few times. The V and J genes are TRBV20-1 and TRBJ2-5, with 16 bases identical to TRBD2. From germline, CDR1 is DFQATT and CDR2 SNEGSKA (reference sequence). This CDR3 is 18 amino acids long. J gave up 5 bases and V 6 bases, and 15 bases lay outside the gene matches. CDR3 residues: CSAENMGLAGGPVETQYF. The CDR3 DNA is TGCAGTGCCGAAAATATGGGACTAGCGGGAGGGCCTGTGGAGACCCAGTACTTC.

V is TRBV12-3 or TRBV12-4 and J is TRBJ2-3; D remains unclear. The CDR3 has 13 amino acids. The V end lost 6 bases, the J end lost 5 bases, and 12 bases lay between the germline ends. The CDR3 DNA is TGTGCCAGCAGGATTGGGTGGAAAGATACGCAGTATTTT. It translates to CASRIGWKDTQYF.